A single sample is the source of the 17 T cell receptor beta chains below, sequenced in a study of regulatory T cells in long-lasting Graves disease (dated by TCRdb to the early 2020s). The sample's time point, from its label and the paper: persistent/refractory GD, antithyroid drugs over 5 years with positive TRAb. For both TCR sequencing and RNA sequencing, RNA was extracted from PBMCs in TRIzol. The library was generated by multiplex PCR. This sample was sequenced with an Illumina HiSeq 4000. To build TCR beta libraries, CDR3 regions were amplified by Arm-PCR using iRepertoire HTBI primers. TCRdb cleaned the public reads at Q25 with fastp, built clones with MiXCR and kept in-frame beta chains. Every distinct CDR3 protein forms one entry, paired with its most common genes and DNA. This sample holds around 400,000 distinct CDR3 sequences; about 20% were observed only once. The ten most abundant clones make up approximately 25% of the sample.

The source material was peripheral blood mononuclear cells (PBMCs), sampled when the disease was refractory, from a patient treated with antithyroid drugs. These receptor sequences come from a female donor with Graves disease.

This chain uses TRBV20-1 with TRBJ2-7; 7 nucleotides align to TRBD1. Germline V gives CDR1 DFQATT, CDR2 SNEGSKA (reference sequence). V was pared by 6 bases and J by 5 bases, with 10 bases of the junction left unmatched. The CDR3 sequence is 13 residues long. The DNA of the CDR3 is TGCAGTGCCAGGGACAGATTAAGCCACGAGCAGTACTTC. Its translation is CSARDRLSHEQYF.

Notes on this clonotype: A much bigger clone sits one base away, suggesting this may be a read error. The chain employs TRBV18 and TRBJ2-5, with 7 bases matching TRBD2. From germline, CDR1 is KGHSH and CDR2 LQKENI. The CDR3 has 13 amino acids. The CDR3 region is CASSPGLREIQYF. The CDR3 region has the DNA TGTGCCAGCTCACCGGGACTGCGGGAGATCCAGTACTTC.

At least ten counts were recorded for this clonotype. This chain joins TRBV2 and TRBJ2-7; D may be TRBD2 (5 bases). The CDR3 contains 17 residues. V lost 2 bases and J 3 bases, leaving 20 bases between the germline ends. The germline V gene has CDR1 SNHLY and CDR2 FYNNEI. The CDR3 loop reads CASSETRAGRSFYEQYF. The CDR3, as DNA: TGTGCCAGCAGTGAAACGCGGGCCGGCCGAAGCTTCTACGAGCAGTACTTC.

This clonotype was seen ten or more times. The chain's CDR3 is CASSPREVFENIQYF. The CDR3 bases are TGTGCCAGCAGCCCCCGAGAGGTCTTTGAAAACATTCAGTACTTC. The chain uses TRBV28 and TRBJ2-4; D not resolved. CDR3 length: 15 residues. Germline V gene sequence: CDR1 MDHEN, CDR2 SYDVKM. With 6 bases removed from V and 5 bases from J, the gap between germline ends came to 17 bases.

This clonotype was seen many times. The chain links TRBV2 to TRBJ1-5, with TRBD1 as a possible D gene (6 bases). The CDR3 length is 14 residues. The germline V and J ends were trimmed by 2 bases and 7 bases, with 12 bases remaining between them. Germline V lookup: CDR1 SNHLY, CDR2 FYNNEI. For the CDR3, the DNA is TGTGCCAGCAGTGAAAATGGCAGGGGACAGCCCCAGCATTTT. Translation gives CASSENGRGQPQHF.

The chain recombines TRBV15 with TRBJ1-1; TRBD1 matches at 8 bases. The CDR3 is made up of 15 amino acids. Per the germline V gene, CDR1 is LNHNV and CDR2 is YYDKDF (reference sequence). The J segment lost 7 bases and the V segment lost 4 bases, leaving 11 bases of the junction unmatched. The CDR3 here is CATSTKRDRFVEAFF. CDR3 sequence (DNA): TGTGCCACCAGCACTAAACGGGACAGGTTCGTTGAAGCTTTCTTT.

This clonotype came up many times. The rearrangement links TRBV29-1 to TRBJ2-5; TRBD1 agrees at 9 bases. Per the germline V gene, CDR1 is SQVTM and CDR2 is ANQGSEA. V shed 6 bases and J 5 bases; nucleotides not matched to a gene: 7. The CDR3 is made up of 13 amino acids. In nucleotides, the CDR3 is TGCAGCGTGGAAACAGGGGGCCGGGAGACCCAGTACTTC. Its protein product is CSVETGGRETQYF.

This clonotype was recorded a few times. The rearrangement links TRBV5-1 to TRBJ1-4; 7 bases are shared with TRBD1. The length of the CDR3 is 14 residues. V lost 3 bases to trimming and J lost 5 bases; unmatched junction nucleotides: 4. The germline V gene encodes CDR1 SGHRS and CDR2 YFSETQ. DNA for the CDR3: TGCGCCAGCAGCTCGACAGGGAGGAATGAAAAACTGTTTTTT. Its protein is CASSSTGRNEKLFF.

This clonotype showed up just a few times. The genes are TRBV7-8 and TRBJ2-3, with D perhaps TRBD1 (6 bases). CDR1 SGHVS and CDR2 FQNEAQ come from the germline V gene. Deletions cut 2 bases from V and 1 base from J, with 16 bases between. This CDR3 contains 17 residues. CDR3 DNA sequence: TGTGCCAGCAGCTTATTTCCCTTCCGACAGGGCACAGATACGCAGTATTTT. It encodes CASSLFPFRQGTDTQYF.

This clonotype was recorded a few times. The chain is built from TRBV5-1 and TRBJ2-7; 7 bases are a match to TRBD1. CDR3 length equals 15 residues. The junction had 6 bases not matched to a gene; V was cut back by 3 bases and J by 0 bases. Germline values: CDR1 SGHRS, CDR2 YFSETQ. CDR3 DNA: TGCGCCAGCAGCTCGTCCCGGGACAGCTCCTACGAGCAGTACTTC. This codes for CASSSSRDSSYEQYF.

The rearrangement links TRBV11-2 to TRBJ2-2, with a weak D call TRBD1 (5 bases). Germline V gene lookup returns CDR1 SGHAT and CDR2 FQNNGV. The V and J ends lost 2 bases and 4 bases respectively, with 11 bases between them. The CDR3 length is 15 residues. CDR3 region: CASSLQGYGTGELFF. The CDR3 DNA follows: TGTGCCAGCAGCTTACAGGGTTACGGCACCGGGGAGCTGTTTTTT.

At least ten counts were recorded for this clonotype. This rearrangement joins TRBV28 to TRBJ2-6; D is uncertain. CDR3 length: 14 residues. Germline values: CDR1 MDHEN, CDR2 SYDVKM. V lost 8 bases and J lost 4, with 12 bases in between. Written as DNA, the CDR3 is TGTGCCAGCCAAATACGTGGAGGGGCCAACGTCCTGACTTTC. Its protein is CASQIRGGANVLTF.

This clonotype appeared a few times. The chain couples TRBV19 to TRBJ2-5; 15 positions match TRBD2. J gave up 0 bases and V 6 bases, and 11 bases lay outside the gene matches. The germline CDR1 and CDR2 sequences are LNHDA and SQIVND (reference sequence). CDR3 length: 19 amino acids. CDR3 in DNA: TGTGCCAGTAGCCTCACCGGGACTAGCGGGAGGATGTACCAAGAGACCCAGTACTTC. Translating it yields CASSLTGTSGRMYQETQYF.

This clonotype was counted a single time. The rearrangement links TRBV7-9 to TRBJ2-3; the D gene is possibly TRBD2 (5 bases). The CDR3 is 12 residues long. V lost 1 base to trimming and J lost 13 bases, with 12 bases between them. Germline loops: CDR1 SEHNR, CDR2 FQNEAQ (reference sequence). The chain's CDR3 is CASSLGTESKYF. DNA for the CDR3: TGTGCCAGCAGCTTAGGGACTGAAAGCAAGTATTTT.

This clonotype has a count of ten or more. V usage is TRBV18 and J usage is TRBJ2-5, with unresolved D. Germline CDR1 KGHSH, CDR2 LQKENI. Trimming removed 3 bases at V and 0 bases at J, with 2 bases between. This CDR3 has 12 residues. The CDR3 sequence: CASSPYQETQYF. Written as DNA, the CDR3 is TGTGCCAGCTCACCGTACCAAGAGACCCAGTACTTC.

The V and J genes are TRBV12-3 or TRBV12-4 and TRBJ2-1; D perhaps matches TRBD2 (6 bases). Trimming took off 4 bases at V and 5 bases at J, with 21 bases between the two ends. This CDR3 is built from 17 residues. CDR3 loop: CASSSYGLPTRNNEQFF. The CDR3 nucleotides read TGTGCCAGCAGTTCCTACGGACTACCCACCAGGAACAATGAGCAGTTCTTC.

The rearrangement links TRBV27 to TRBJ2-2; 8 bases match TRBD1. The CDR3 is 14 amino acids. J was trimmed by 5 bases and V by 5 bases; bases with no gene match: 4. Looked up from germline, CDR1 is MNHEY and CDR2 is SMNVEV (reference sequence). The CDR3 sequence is CASSPRTGTGELFF. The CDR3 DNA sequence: TGTGCCAGCAGTCCCCGGACAGGGACCGGGGAGCTGTTTTTT.